This T cell receptor beta chain derives from a study of OX40 agonist ivuxolimab in advanced cancers. The wider study: Patients were roughly 87% male with ages about 20 to 79, mean about 65. Study-wide findings and caveats: Fewer expanded clones were found on average in CD4+ than in CD8+ T cells. The CD4+ and CD8+ T cells in the blood had expanded clonally by week 6 at 0.1 to 3.0 mg/kg.

The repertoire was sequenced with immunoSEQ multiplex PCR; TCRdb's copy has only in-frame clones and lacks some. The sample lists over 55,000 clones, roughly nine tenths occurring once. The germline V gene encodes CDR1 KGHSH and CDR2 LQKENI. Trimming cost V 3 bases and J 8 bases, with 16 bases left between them. The CDR3 sequence is 15 residues long. Note on this clone: The antigen remains unidentified.

The rearrangement links TRBV18 to TRBJ1-4; D remains ambiguous. This TCR was recovered from an adult with an advanced solid tumor such as melanoma, head and neck, liver or kidney cancer. Source: CD4+ or CD8+ T cells sorted from blood, taken in a trial of the OX40 agonist ivuxolimab. CDR3 nucleotides: TGTGCCAGCTCACCTACAGCCGTCGAAGGGGAAAAACTGTTTTTT. Translation gives CASSPTAVEGEKLFF.